This entry lists 28 T cell receptor beta chains sequenced from one sample in a study of T cells after yellow fever vaccination. TCRdb analysed the 5' RACE reads with MiXCR anew, one entry per CDR3 protein. The sample shows hundreds of thousands of distinct CDR3 sequences, roughly 12% of them seen only once. The specimen comprised PBMCs, sampled on the day of the yellow fever booster vaccination. The receptors originated from a man younger than 45 who received the YFV17D yellow fever vaccine.

This clonotype came up a few times. This chain uses TRBV7-2 with TRBJ2-7, with a weak D call TRBD2 (5 bases). The CDR3 length is 13 residues. Trimming took off 1 base at V and 9 bases at J, with 13 bases between the two ends. From germline, CDR1 is SGHTA and CDR2 FQGNSA. CDR3 bases: TGTGCCAGCAGCTTAGGAGGGATCAAAATGCAGTACTTC. This encodes CASSLGGIKMQYF.

This clonotype was observed a few times. The rearrangement uses TRBV20-1 and TRBJ2-5, with TRBD2 identical over 7 bases. The CDR3 is made up of 14 amino acids. The V gene's germline CDR1 is DFQATT and CDR2 SNEGSKA (reference sequence). The V and J ends lost 6 bases and 1 base, in that order; junction bases with no gene match: 8. The CDR3 protein is CSATGLERQETQYF. In DNA form, the CDR3 reads TGCAGTGCAACTGGACTAGAACGCCAAGAGACCCAGTACTTC.

The sample holds a few counts of this clonotype. The V gene is TRBV6-1, the J gene TRBJ1-6; D possibly corresponds to TRBD1 (5 bases). V was cut by 7 bases and J by 5 bases, with 12 bases left in between. Looked up from germline, CDR1 is MNHNS and CDR2 is SASEGT. CDR3 length equals 14 residues. CDR3 DNA: TGTGCCAGCACCAAACAGGCCGATAATTCACCCCTCCACTTT. Protein: CASTKQADNSPLHF.

The chain links TRBV5-1 to TRBJ2-1; 8 positions match TRBD2. After removal of 6 bases from V and 8 bases from J, the junction contained 7 bases not matched to a gene. Germline values: CDR1 SGHRS, CDR2 YFSETQ. The CDR3 length is 13 residues. The CDR3 region is CASKKREIDEQFF. DNA of the CDR3: TGCGCCAGCAAAAAGCGGGAGATCGATGAGCAGTTCTTC.

There are a few counts of this clonotype. This chain joins TRBV4-3 and TRBJ2-6; possible D gene TRBD2, 5 bases. V was shortened by 4 bases and J by 0 bases, with 13 bases between the two germline ends. This CDR3 spans 17 amino acids. Germline lookup yields CDR1 LGHNA and CDR2 YSLEER. The CDR3 DNA reads as TGCGCCAGCAGCCGAGGGATTACACCCTCTGGGGCCAACGTCCTGACTTTC. Amino acid sequence: CASSRGITPSGANVLTF.

The rearrangement uses TRBV30 and TRBJ1-6, with 8 bases fitting TRBD1. Germline V lookup: CDR1 GTSNPN, CDR2 SVGIG (reference sequence). Unmatched junction bases numbered 7, after V lost 2 bases and J lost 4 bases. This CDR3 contains 16 residues. CDR3 loop: CAWSPDRVAYNSPLHF. CDR3 nucleotide sequence: TGTGCCTGGAGTCCGGACAGGGTGGCGTATAATTCACCCCTCCACTTT.

The V and J genes are TRBV28 and TRBJ2-7; D ambiguous. The length of the CDR3 is 13 residues. V was cut by 5 bases and J by 1 base, with 9 bases left in between. Germline V gene sequence: CDR1 MDHEN, CDR2 SYDVKM. The CDR3 coding sequence is TGTGCCAGCAGTCTCAAACAGTCCTACGAGCAGTACTTC. It encodes CASSLKQSYEQYF. Looking up the rest from reference TRBV28 and TRBJ2-7 gives the full variable domain: DVKVTQSSRYLVKRTGEKVFLECVQDMDHENMFWYRQDPGLGLRLIYFSYDVKMKEKGDIPEGYSVSREKKERFSLILESASTNQTSMYLCASSLKQSYEQYFGPGTRLTVT.

This clonotype was seen a few times. This rearrangement joins TRBV7-2 to TRBJ2-7; 8 nucleotides match TRBD2. J lost 7 bases, V lost 2 bases, and 7 bases had no gene match. CDR1 and CDR2 (germline): SGHTA, FQGNSA. This CDR3 has 14 amino acids. The CDR3 sequence: CASSLTSGSREQYF. Written as DNA, the CDR3 is TGTGCCAGCAGCTTAACCAGCGGGAGTAGGGAGCAGTACTTC. The whole variable domain, filled in from reference TRBV7-2 and TRBJ2-7, reads GAGVSQSPSNKVTEKGKDVELRCDPISGHTALYWYRQSLGQGLEFLIYFQGNSAPDKSGLPSDRFSAERTGGSVSTLTIQRTQQEDSAVYLCASSLTSGSREQYFGPGTRLTVT.

This clonotype was seen a few times. The rearrangement links TRBV12-5 to TRBJ2-7; a weak D match, TRBD2 (6 bases). The CDR3 runs to 14 residues. Trimming pared 7 bases from V and 2 bases from J, leaving 15 bases between. Germline CDR1 and CDR2: LGHNT and FRNRAP. CDR3 in DNA: TGTGCTAGTGCTCTATTAGGGAGGACCTACGAGCAGTACTTC. Its translation is CASALLGRTYEQYF. The full variable domain, in which reference TRBV12-5 and TRBJ2-7 provide the parts outside the CDR3, is DARVTQTPRHKVTEMGQEVTMRCQPILGHNTVFWYRQTMMQGLELLAYFRNRAPLDDSGMPKDRFSAEMPDATLATLKIQPSEPRDSAVYFCASALLGRTYEQYFGPGTRLTVT.

This clonotype was seen many times. The chain links TRBV5-1 to TRBJ2-5; D is possibly TRBD1 (6 bases). The CDR3 has 14 residues. Germline CDR1 SGHRS, CDR2 YFSETQ. Trimming pared 3 bases from V and 5 bases from J, leaving 14 bases between. This CDR3 is CASSSGHLGETQYF. The CDR3 DNA follows: TGCGCCAGCAGCTCGGGACATTTGGGGGAGACCCAGTACTTC.

This chain links TRBV4-3 with TRBJ1-2; tentatively, D is TRBD1 (6 bases). Germline V lookup: CDR1 LGHNA, CDR2 YSLEER. The CDR3 is made up of 14 amino acids. Trimming left V 0 bases short and J 5 bases short, with 10 bases between. The DNA for the CDR3 is TGCGCCAGCAGCCAAGAGGAGGGGGAGTATGGCTACACCTTC. Its translation: CASSQEEGEYGYTF.

In its sample, this clonotype was seen a few times. The chain recombines TRBV6-1 with TRBJ2-7, with a weak D call TRBD2 (5 bases). Trimming took off 5 bases at V and 2 bases at J, with 16 bases between the two ends. The CDR3 covers 15 residues. Germline CDR1 and CDR2: MNHNS and SASEGT. The CDR3 bases are TGTGCCAGCAGTCTGTCCCCTCTAGCTCCCTACGAGCAGTACTTC. This codes for CASSLSPLAPYEQYF.

The genes are TRBV14 and TRBJ2-7; 8 bases map to TRBD2. J was trimmed by 3 bases and V by 2 bases; bases with no gene match: 3. This CDR3 spans 14 amino acids. Germline V gene lookup returns CDR1 SGHDN and CDR2 FVKESK. For the CDR3, the DNA is TGTGCCAGCAGCCAAATAGCGGGAAACTACGAGCAGTACTTC. It specifies CASSQIAGNYEQYF. The whole variable domain, remainder taken from reference TRBV14 and TRBJ2-7, is EAGVTQFPSHSVIEKGQTVTLRCDPISGHDNLYWYRRVMGKEIKFLLHFVKESKQDESGMPNNRFLAERTGGTYSTLKVQPAELEDSGVYFCASSQIAGNYEQYFGPGTRLTVT.

This chain links TRBV4-3 with TRBJ2-1; TRBD2 aligns across 7 bases. Per the germline V gene, CDR1 is LGHNA and CDR2 is YSLEER. J was trimmed by 6 bases and V by 1 base; bases with no gene match: 12. This CDR3 contains 17 residues. The CDR3 protein is CASSQVRSGRAGNEQFF. The CDR3, as DNA: TGCGCCAGCAGCCAAGTGAGGTCGGGGAGGGCCGGCAATGAGCAGTTCTTC.

This clonotype was seen a few times. This chain joins TRBV19 and TRBJ1-5; 8 bases align to TRBD1. The CDR3 runs 15 residues. In germline, CDR1 is LNHDA, CDR2 SQIVND (reference sequence). V dropped 4 bases and J dropped 6; count of bases not matched to a gene: 8. The CDR3 protein is CASSKTGEGIQPQHF. The CDR3 coding sequence is TGTGCCAGTAGTAAGACAGGGGAAGGGATTCAGCCCCAGCATTTT.

CDR3 coding DNA: TGTGCCATCAGTGACAGCAATCAGCCCCAGCATTTT. Protein: CAISDSNQPQHF. The chain links TRBV10-3 to TRBJ1-5; unclear D gene. V lost 3 bases, J lost 1 base, and 1 base lay in between. The CDR3 runs to 12 residues. From germline, CDR1 is ENHRY and CDR2 SYGVKD.

The table lists this clonotype with many counts. The chain couples TRBV6-6 to TRBJ2-5; 10 bases map to TRBD1. CDR3 size: 13 residues. V was pared by 8 bases and J by 1 base, with 1 base of the junction left unmatched. Germline CDR1 MNHNY, CDR2 SVGAGI (reference sequence). The CDR3 sequence is CASGTGAQETQYF. The CDR3 DNA reads TGTGCCAGCGGGACAGGGGCCCAAGAGACCCAGTACTTC.

This chain links TRBV24-1 with TRBJ2-2; weak D call: TRBD2 (5 bases). V lost 9 bases and J 6 bases, leaving 13 bases between the germline ends. The CDR3 is 13 residues long. Germline V gene lookup returns CDR1 KGHDR and CDR2 SFDVKD. In nucleotides, the CDR3 is TGTGCCACCGTGAGACTACACGCCGGGGAGCTGTTTTTT. This codes for CATVRLHAGELFF.

This clonotype appeared many times. This rearrangement joins TRBV5-1 to TRBJ2-7, with 12 positions matching TRBD1. Germline CDR1 and CDR2: SGHRS and YFSETQ. This CDR3 region has 16 residues. The ends lost 2 bases at V and 7 bases at J; junction bases unmatched: 10. The CDR3 sequence is CASSLLPGQGAKEQYF. The CDR3 nucleotides read TGCGCCAGCAGCTTACTCCCGGGACAGGGGGCGAAAGAGCAGTACTTC. The full variable domain, completed using reference TRBV5-1 and TRBJ2-7, is KAGVTQTPRYLIKTRGQQVTLSCSPISGHRSVSWYQQTPGQGLQFLFEYFSETQRNKGNFPGRFSGRQFSNSRSEMNVSTLELGDSALYLCASSLLPGQGAKEQYFGPGTRLTVT.

The chain employs TRBV20-1 and TRBJ2-3, with D possibly matching TRBD1 (6 bases). With 5 bases removed from V and 1 base from J, the gap between germline ends came to 16 bases. The CDR3 loop spans 15 amino acids. The germline V gene encodes CDR1 DFQATT and CDR2 SNEGSKA (reference sequence). The CDR3 region is CSALRAAGGTDTQYF. DNA for the CDR3: TGCAGTGCTCTCCGCGCGGCAGGGGGCACAGATACGCAGTATTTT.

This clonotype turned up a few times. The V and J genes are TRBV5-1 and TRBJ2-7; D is possibly TRBD1 or TRBD2 (5 bases each). V was shortened by 4 bases and J by 5 bases, with 13 bases between the two germline ends. Looked up from germline, CDR1 is SGHRS and CDR2 is YFSETQ. This CDR3 is 13 amino acids long. As DNA, the CDR3 is TGCGCCAGCAGCCCTTCTACGGGGCACGAGCAGTACTTC. It translates to CASSPSTGHEQYF.

This sequence joins TRBV7-2 and TRBJ2-7, with TRBD2 identical over 12 bases. The germline gives CDR1 SGHTA, CDR2 FQGNSA. V lost 4 bases and J lost 8; bases outside the gene matches: 6. The length of the CDR3 is 14 residues. For the CDR3, the DNA is TGTGCCAGCAGCTCGACTAGCGGGAGCGGCCAGCAGTACTTC. Translating it yields CASSSTSGSGQQYF.

The V gene is TRBV6-5, the J gene TRBJ2-7; no clear D gene. The length of the CDR3 is 12 residues. The ends were cut back, 7 bases at V and 0 bases at J, with 7 bases in the middle. Germline values: CDR1 MNHEY, CDR2 SVGAGI. As DNA, the CDR3 is TGTGCCAGCACCTACGTCTCCTACGAGCAGTACTTC. Protein: CASTYVSYEQYF.

In its sample, this clonotype was seen many times. The CDR3 bases are TGTGCCACCAGCAACCAGGACGGTGGGGAGACCCAGTACTTC. Translated: CATSNQDGGETQYF. The V call is TRBV15, the J call TRBJ2-5, with D uncertain. Trimming shortened V by 4 bases and J by 5 bases, and 14 bases separated the two germline ends. CDR3 length: 14 amino acids. Germline lookup yields CDR1 LNHNV and CDR2 YYDKDF (reference sequence).

This clonotype has ten or more counts. The chain recombines TRBV2 with TRBJ2-4; TRBD1 is a possible D gene (5 bases). Germline-derived CDR1 and CDR2 are SNHLY and FYNNEI. The V end lost 5 bases, the J end lost 1 base, and 9 bases lay between the germline ends. The CDR3 is made up of 14 amino acids. CDR3 coding DNA: TGTGCCAGCAGTCTTTCAGGGGCCAAAAACATTCAGTACTTC. Residues: CASSLSGAKNIQYF.

In this sample, this clonotype turned up a few times. The chain couples TRBV28 to TRBJ1-3; weak D call: TRBD1 (5 bases). V lost 1 base and J lost 4, with 11 bases in between. This CDR3 is 15 amino acids long. Germline V gene sequence: CDR1 MDHEN, CDR2 SYDVKM. CDR3 in DNA: TGTGCCAGCAGTTTATTCCAGGGAACGGGAAACACCATATATTTT. Amino acid sequence: CASSLFQGTGNTIYF.

The genes are TRBV29-1 and TRBJ1-1; 11 bases align to TRBD1. V lost 5 bases to trimming and J lost 10 bases; unmatched junction nucleotides: 3. Germline V gene data show CDR1 as SQVTM and CDR2 as ANQGSEA. The CDR3 is 11 residues long. CDR3: CSVKGQGGAFF. CDR3 bases: TGCAGCGTTAAGGGACAGGGGGGAGCTTTCTTT.

This rearrangement joins TRBV20-1 to TRBJ2-3; D gene unclear. Germline V lookup: CDR1 DFQATT, CDR2 SNEGSKA (reference sequence). The CDR3 length is 13 residues. V lost 5 bases and J lost 2, with 11 bases in between. CDR3 sequence reads: CSARPRNTDTQYF. In DNA form, the CDR3 reads TGCAGTGCTCGACCCCGAAACACAGATACGCAGTATTTT.